The 9 T cell receptor beta chains below come from one sample, sequenced in a study of shared clonotypes between healthy human individuals. It was CD45RO-negative cells, positively selected for CCR7, that made up naive CD8 cells, with terminally differentiated effector memory CD45RA+ cells excluded. Repertoires were generated with immunoSEQ multiplex PCR, while TCRdb's copy carries only in-frame clones and drops some. The sample contains millions of clones, 85% to 95% of which appear only once. Source material: naive CD8+ T cells from PBMCs. These TCRs come from a man aged 18 to 30 in good health. Some clones in this sample may be carry-over from other donors' samples.

This chain connects TRBV28 to TRBJ1-5, with D perhaps TRBD1 (6 bases). This CDR3 is built from 14 residues. Germline V gives CDR1 MDHEN, CDR2 SYDVKM. V lost 2 bases, J lost 7 bases, and 12 bases lay in between. The CDR3 loop is CASSLAQGFQPQHF. CDR3 DNA sequence: TGTGCCAGCAGTTTAGCACAGGGTTTCCAGCCCCAGCATTTT.

The chain combines TRBV7-9 with TRBJ2-7; unclear D gene. The CDR3 totals 16 residues. The germline V and J ends were trimmed by 2 bases and 6 bases, with 20 bases remaining between them. Germline values: CDR1 SEHNR, CDR2 FQNEAQ (reference sequence). The DNA of the CDR3 is TGTGCCAGCAGCTTAAACCGCGCCAGAGGTGTCGGCGAGCAGTACTTC. It yields the protein CASSLNRARGVGEQYF.

V usage is TRBV6-1 and J usage is TRBJ2-6; D not certain. CDR1 and CDR2 (germline): MNHNS, SASEGT. CDR3 length equals 13 residues. Trimming shortened V by 7 bases and J by 4 bases, and 8 bases separated the two germline ends. CDR3 protein: CASTVVGANVLTF. The CDR3 coding sequence is TGTGCCAGCACTGTCGTGGGGGCCAACGTCCTGACTTTC.

About this clone: The sample has other DNA sequences that encode this CDR3 too. The V gene is TRBV28, the J gene TRBJ2-7, with 7 bases identical to TRBD1. The CDR3 is made up of 14 amino acids. After removal of 5 bases from V and 2 bases from J, the junction contained 6 bases not matched to a gene. Germline loops: CDR1 MDHEN, CDR2 SYDVKM. CDR3: CASSITGDTYEQYF. As DNA, the CDR3 is TGTGCCAGCAGTATCACAGGGGACACCTACGAGCAGTACTTC.

CDR3 sequence (DNA): TGTGCCAGCAGTTTGACGGGAGGAGAAGACTACGAGCAGTACTTC. Its protein is CASSLTGGEDYEQYF. The rearrangement uses TRBV27 and TRBJ2-7; 7 positions agree with TRBD2. The CDR3 is made up of 15 amino acids. With V trimmed by 3 bases and J by 3 bases, 8 bases remained unmatched. The germline gives CDR1 MNHEY, CDR2 SMNVEV (reference sequence).

The V and J genes are TRBV19 and TRBJ1-3, with D perhaps TRBD1 (6 bases). The V end was cut by 6 bases, the J end by 2 bases, with 23 bases between. The germline CDR1 and CDR2 sequences are LNHDA and SQIVND (reference sequence). CDR3 length: 18 amino acids. CDR3 sequence reads: CASSTTRTLGAPGNTIYF. In DNA, the CDR3 is TGTGCCAGTAGCACCACGCGAACCTTGGGGGCTCCTGGAAACACCATATATTTT.

In its sample, this clone was seen once. This chain connects TRBV27 to TRBJ2-7; TRBD2 matches 9 bases. The germline V gene encodes CDR1 MNHEY and CDR2 SMNVEV (reference sequence). The CDR3 covers 14 residues. J gave up 2 bases and V 9 bases, and 8 bases lay outside the gene matches. The CDR3 bases are TGTGCCAGTTCAGGGTCTAGCGGGGCCTACGAGCAGTACTTC. Amino acid sequence: CASSGSSGAYEQYF.

The chain is built from TRBV7-9 and TRBJ2-5, with 7 nucleotides matching TRBD1. The CDR3 spans 13 residues. CDR1 is SEHNR and CDR2 is FQNEAQ in the germline V gene (reference sequence). The junction had 2 bases not matched to a gene; V was cut back by 1 base and J by 6 bases. CDR3: CASSLDRGKTQYF. CDR3 bases: TGTGCCAGCAGCTTAGACAGGGGAAAGACCCAGTACTTC.

The chain is built from TRBV28 and TRBJ2-1, with 10 bases lining up with TRBD2. The length of the CDR3 is 19 residues. Germline CDR1 and CDR2: MDHEN and SYDVKM. Trimming at V came to 6 bases and at J to 6 bases, leaving 20 bases not matched to a gene. This CDR3 is CASSSWLAGERGHVNEQFF. The CDR3 coding sequence is TGTGCCAGCAGCTCGTGGCTAGCGGGAGAGAGAGGGCACGTCAATGAGCAGTTCTTC. Drawing the rest from reference TRBV28 and TRBJ2-1, the complete variable domain is DVKVTQSSRYLVKRTGEKVFLECVQDMDHENMFWYRQDPGLGLRLIYFSYDVKMKEKGDIPEGYSVSREKKERFSLILESASTNQTSMYLCASSSWLAGERGHVNEQFFGPGTRLTVL.